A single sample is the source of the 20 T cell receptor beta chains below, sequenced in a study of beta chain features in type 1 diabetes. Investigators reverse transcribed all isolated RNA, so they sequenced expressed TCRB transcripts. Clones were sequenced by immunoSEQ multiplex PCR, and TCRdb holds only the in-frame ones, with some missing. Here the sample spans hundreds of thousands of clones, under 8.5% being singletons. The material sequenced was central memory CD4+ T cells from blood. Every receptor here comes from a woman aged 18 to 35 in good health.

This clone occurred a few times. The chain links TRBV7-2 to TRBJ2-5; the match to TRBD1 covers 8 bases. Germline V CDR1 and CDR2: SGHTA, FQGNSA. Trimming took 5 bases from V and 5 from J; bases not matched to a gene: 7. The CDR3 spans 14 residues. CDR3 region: CASSGQGAVETQYF. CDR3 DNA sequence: TGTGCCAGCAGCGGGCAGGGGGCGGTGGAGACCCAGTACTTC.

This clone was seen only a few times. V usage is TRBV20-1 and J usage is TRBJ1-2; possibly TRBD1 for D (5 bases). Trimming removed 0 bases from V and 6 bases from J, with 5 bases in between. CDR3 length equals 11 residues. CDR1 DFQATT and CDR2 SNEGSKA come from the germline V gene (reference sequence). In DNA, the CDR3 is TGCAGTGCTAGAGACAGGGATGGCTACACCTTC. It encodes CSARDRDGYTF.

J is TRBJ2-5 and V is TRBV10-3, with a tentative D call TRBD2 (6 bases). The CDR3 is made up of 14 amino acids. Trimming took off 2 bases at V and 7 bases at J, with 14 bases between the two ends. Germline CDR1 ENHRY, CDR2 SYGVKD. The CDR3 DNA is TGTGCCATCAGTGAGGGCGGGGTGCTAGGGACCCAGTACTTC. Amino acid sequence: CAISEGGVLGTQYF.

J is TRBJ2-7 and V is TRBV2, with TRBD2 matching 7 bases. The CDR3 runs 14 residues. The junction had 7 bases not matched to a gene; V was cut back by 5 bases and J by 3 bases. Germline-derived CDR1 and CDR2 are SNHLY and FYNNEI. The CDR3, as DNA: TGTGCCAGCAGTCGAGCGGGACGGGGCTACGAGCAGTACTTC. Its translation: CASSRAGRGYEQYF.

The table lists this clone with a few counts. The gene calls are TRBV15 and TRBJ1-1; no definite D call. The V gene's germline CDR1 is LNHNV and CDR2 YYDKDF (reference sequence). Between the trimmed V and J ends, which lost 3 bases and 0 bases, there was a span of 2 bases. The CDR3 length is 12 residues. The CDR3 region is CATSSMNTEAFF. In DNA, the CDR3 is TGTGCCACCAGCAGCATGAACACTGAAGCTTTCTTT.

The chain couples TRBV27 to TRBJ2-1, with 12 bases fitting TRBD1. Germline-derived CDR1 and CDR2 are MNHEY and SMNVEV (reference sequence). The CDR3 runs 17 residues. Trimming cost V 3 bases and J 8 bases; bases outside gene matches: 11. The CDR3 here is CASSFYGRGQGAHEQFF. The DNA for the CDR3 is TGTGCCAGCAGTTTTTATGGCCGGGGACAGGGGGCCCATGAGCAGTTCTTC.

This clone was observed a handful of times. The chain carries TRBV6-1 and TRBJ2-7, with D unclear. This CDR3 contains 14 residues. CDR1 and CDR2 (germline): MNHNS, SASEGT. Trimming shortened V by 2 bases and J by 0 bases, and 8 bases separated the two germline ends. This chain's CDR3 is CASSEIGNSYEQYF. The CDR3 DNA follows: TGTGCCAGCAGTGAAATAGGTAACTCCTACGAGCAGTACTTC.

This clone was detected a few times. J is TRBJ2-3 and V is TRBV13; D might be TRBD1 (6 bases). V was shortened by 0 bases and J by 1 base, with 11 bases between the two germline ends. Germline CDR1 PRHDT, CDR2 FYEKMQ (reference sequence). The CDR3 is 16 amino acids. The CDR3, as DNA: TGTGCCAGCAGCTTAGGACAGGGAAAGGGCACAGATACGCAGTATTTT. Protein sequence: CASSLGQGKGTDTQYF. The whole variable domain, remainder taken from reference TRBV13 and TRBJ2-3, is AAGVIQSPRHLIKEKRETATLKCYPIPRHDTVYWYQQGPGQDPQFLISFYEKMQSDKGSIPDRFSAQQFSDYHSELNMSSLELGDSALYFCASSLGQGKGTDTQYFGPGTRLTVL.

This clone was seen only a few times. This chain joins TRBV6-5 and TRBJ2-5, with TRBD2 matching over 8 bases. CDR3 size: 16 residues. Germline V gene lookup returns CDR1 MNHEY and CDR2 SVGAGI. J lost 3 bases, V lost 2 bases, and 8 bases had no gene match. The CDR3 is CASSYGAGGGKETQYF. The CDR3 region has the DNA TGTGCCAGCAGTTACGGTGCGGGAGGTGGGAAAGAGACCCAGTACTTC.

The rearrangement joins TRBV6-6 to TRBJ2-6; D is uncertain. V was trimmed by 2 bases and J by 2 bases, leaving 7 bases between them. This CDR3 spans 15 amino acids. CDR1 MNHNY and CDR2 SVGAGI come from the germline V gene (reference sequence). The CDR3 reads CASSYNDAGANVLTF. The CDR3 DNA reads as TGTGCCAGCAGTTACAATGACGCTGGGGCCAACGTCCTGACTTTC.

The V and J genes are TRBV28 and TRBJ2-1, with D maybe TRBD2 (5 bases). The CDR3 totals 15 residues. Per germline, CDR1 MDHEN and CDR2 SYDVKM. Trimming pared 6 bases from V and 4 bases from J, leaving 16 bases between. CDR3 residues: CASSSLGDGYNEQFF. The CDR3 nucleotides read TGTGCCAGCAGCTCATTGGGAGACGGGTACAATGAGCAGTTCTTC.

The chain's CDR3 is CAISDPGTDTQYF. As DNA, the CDR3 is TGTGCCATCAGTGATCCTGGCACAGATACGCAGTATTTT. The chain carries TRBV10-3 and TRBJ2-3; D ambiguous. Germline loops: CDR1 ENHRY, CDR2 SYGVKD. The CDR3 has 13 amino acids. Trimming cost V 3 bases and J 1 base, with 5 bases left between them.

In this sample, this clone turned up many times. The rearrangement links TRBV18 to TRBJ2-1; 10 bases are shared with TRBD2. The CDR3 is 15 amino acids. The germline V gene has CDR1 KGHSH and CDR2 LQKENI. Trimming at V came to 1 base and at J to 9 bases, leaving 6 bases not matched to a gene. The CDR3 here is CASSPRSSGSVEQFF. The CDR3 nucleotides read TGTGCCAGCTCACCACGGTCTAGCGGGAGCGTTGAGCAGTTCTTC. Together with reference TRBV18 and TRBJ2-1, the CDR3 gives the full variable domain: NAGVMQNPRHLVRRRGQEARLRCSPMKGHSHVYWYRQLPEEGLKFMVYLQKENIIDESGMPKERFSAEFPKEGPSILRIQQVVRGDSAAYFCASSPRSSGSVEQFFGPGTRLTVL.

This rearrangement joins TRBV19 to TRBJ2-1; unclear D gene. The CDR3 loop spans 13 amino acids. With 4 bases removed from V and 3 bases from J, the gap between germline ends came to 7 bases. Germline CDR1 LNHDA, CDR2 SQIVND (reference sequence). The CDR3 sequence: CASSSGNYNEQFF. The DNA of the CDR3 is TGTGCCAGTAGTAGCGGAAACTACAATGAGCAGTTCTTC.

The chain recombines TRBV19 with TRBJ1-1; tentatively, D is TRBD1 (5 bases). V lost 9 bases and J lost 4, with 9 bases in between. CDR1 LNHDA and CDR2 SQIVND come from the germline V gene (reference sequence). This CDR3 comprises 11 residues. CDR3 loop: CARTVGTEAFF. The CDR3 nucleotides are TGTGCCAGGACAGTTGGCACTGAAGCTTTCTTT.

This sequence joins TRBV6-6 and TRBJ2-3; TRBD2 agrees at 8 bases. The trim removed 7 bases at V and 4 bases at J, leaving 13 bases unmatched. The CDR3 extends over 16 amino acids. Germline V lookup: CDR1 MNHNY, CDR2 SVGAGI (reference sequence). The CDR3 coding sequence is TGTGCCAGCACCGCAGGACTAGCTGGGGTCCCAGATACGCAGTATTTT. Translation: CASTAGLAGVPDTQYF.

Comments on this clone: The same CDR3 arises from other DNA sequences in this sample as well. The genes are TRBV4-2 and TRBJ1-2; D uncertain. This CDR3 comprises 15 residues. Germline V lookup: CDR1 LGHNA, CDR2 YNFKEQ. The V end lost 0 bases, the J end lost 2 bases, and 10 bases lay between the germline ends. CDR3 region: CASSQDPDTNYGYTF. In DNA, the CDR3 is TGTGCCAGCAGCCAAGACCCAGACACCAACTATGGCTACACCTTC.

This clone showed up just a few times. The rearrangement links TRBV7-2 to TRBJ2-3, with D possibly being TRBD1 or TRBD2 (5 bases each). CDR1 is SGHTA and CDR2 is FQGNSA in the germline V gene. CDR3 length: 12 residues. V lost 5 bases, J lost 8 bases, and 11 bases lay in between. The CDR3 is CASSRDGGTQYF. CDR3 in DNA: TGTGCCAGCAGCCGAGATGGGGGTACGCAGTATTTT.

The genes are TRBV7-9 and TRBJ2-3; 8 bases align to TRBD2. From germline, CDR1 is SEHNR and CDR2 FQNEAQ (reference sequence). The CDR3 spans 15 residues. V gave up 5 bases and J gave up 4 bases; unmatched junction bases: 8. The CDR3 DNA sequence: TGTGCCAGCAGCGACATCAGCGGGAGAGCAGATACGCAGTATTTT. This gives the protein CASSDISGRADTQYF. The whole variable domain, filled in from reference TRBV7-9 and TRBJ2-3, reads DTGVSQNPRHKITKRGQNVTFRCDPISEHNRLYWYRQTLGQGPEFLTYFQNEAQLEKSRLLSDRFSAERPKGSFSTLEIQRTEQGDSAMYLCASSDISGRADTQYFGPGTRLTVL.

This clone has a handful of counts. Here the CDR3 reads CASSQQWGTVNEQFF. DNA for the CDR3: TGCGCCAGCAGCCAGCAATGGGGAACAGTCAATGAGCAGTTCTTC. The V call is TRBV4-1, the J call TRBJ2-1; unclear D gene. CDR1 is MGHRA, CDR2 YSYEKL, per germline. The CDR3 is 15 residues long. With 3 bases removed from V and 6 bases from J, the gap between germline ends came to 15 bases.